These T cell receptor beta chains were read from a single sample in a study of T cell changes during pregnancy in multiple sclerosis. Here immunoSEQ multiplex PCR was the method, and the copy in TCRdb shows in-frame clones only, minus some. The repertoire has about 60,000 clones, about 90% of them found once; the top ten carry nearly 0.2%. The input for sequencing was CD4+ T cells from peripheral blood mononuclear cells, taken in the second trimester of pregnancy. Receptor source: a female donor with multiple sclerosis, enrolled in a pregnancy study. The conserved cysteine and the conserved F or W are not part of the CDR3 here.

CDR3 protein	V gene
ASSLWANEQF	TRBV7-2
ASSLAGTLNTEAF	TRBV5-1
ASSSGGSYNEQF	TRBV5-1
ASSHRRGIGQPQH	TRBV5-6
ASSSQGRGTEAF	TRBV27
ASSAAGSGYEQY	TRBV9
ASSVPGQDYEQY	TRBV28
ASSLGADSYEQY	TRBV11-2
ASSSSTDRGIDTQY	TRBV7-7
ASSLQGAAPEAF	TRBV5-1
ASRGGQFKLF	TRBV19
ASSLVTSGDLEQY	TRBV7-2
ASSFPTYEQY	TRBV11-2
ASSTLASNEQF	TRBV19
ATSIETTSGGAAKTQY	TRBV15
ASSLADLGGGEQY	TRBV5-1
ASSLNSGEKLF	TRBV7-9
ASTKGVYEQY	TRBV28
ASSLGLAGAKNTGELF	TRBV5-1
ASRETGGTEAF	TRBV6-4
ASSQVIETGSGYT	TRBV4-1
ASSEARVYAPLH	TRBV6-1
ASSLVNTGELF	TRBV11-3
ASSEGHRGGEKETQY	TRBV9
ASSYGLAGDTQY	TRBV2
ASSLVTGYGYT	TRBV2
ASSNSGGVYEQY	TRBV19
ASSLVEVIAGEKLF	TRBV7-8
ASSLDGSPLH	TRBV5-1
ASSEWGVRTEAF	TRBV10-2
ASSLSGGEAF	TRBV28
AISGGPPSDTQY	TRBV10-3
ASSWTSFTGELF	TRBV7-9
ASSFWDTYGYT	TRBV28
ASSLYRGVDTEAF	TRBV5-1
ASSPSAGGPEQY	TRBV5-1
ASSVVTVNTEAF	TRBV9
ASRHREKETQY	TRBV7-9
ASSDKNREASLAKNIQY	TRBV14
ASSKTGTPSYNEQF	TRBV7-3
ASSRQGWSEKLF	TRBV6-5
ASSLLAGTARTEAF	TRBV28
ASSFLAGGPPEQY	TRBV5-6
ASSPRAGGPLGADTQY	TRBV18
ASSPLSDISGNTIY	TRBV18
ASSFTKVRELF	TRBV27
ASSKVRTNSYNEQF	TRBV21-1
ASSPRDYNQPQH	TRBV2
ASSPEAYEQY	TRBV6-1
ASSLGLAGNNEQF	TRBV19
ASSSSTSTDTQY	TRBV6-6
AISPGQGKNIQY	TRBV10-3
SVGQGARSYEQY	TRBV29-1
ASSFILVGTDTQY	TRBV7-2
ASSSPRDRGNNEQF	TRBV7-2
ASSLAPSNQETQY	TRBV5-1
ATSRDNTGDGYT	TRBV15
ASSLGETSPYNEQF	TRBV5-1
ASSSSILRSGNTIY	TRBV7-2
ASNQGGRGYTEAF	TRBV2